The clone carrying this T cell receptor beta chain was seen only a few times. Its antigen is unidentified. The CDR3 length is 14 residues. With 1 base removed from V and 1 base from J, the gap between germline ends came to 5 bases. The germline V gene has CDR1 SGHRS and CDR2 YFSETQ. Together with a sample-barcoded 5' primer, a J-beta primer mix was included in a second PCR lasting about 6 to 12 cycles. MiXCR, applied by TCRdb to the 5' RACE reads, yields one record per CDR3 protein. The repertoire holds 1.5 million to 2 million distinct CDR3 sequences, with about 31% as singletons. This sample was included in a study of blood T cells in healthy people across ages. Findings and limits, study-wide: TCR beta diversity, measured per million T cells, fell in a roughly linear way with age. PBMCs that were unsorted prevented a conclusive naive versus antigen-experienced comparison.

This chain links TRBV5-1 with TRBJ2-2; D remains ambiguous. Sequencing was performed on blood. The clonotype comes from a woman aged 25 to 39 in good health. CDR3 coding DNA: TGCGCCAGCAGCTTGTTATTGAACACCGGGGAGCTGTTTTTT. Amino acids: CASSLLLNTGELFF.